These T cell receptor beta chains were read from a single sample in a study of T cells after posttransplantation cyclophosphamide. Some clones are missing from TCRdb's copy, which holds only in-frame ones; the method was immunoSEQ multiplex PCR. The sample has over 20,000 clones, about 98% seen once. The sequenced sample was naive CD8+ T cells sorted from PBMCs. The receptors stem from a man aged 35 to 55 in good health, CMV-negative, and a related stem cell transplant donor. Each CDR3 is given with its conserved first and last residue. A D gene is named only where the DNA matches it firmly. The size of a clone is reported for some rows only, either as once, few or many, or as a class for expanded clones.

D	V	size	J	DNA	CDR3
.	TRBV7-9	.	TRBJ1-1	TGTGCCAGCAGCTTCCGAGTCACTGAAGCTTTCTTT	CASSFRVTEAFF
.	TRBV2	.	TRBJ2-2	TGTGCTCAGGAGGAGGGGAACACCGGGGAGCTGTTTTTT	CAQEEGNTGELFF
TRBD1	TRBV7-6	.	TRBJ2-5	TGTGCCAGCAGCCCGGGACAGGGGATTAGGGAGACCCAGTACTTC	CASSPGQGIRETQYF
.	TRBV28	.	TRBJ2-7	TGTGCCAGCAGTTTAATCCCAGGGGGGCTTGCTGAGCAGTACTTC	CASSLIPGGLAEQYF
TRBD1	TRBV6-6	.	TRBJ2-7	TGTGCCAGCAGTTACCCAGACGGGACAGGGGGCGACGAGCAGTACTTC	CASSYPDGTGGDEQYF
.	TRBV6-6	.	TRBJ1-4	TGTGCCAGCAGACTCTCCGGACAGCTATCTAATGAAAAACTGTTTTTT	CASRLSGQLSNEKLFF
TRBD2	TRBV28	.	TRBJ2-3	TGTGCCAGCAGTTTTAGCGGGGGAAGGGGAGATACGCAGTATTTT	CASSFSGGRGDTQYF
TRBD1	TRBV2	.	TRBJ2-2	TGTGCGGCAGGGGGGAACACCGGGGAGCTGTTTTTT	CAAGGNTGELFF
TRBD2	TRBV11-2	.	TRBJ2-3	TGTGCCAGCAGCTCCACCCTAGCGGGTAGAACCACAGATACGCAGTATTTT	CASSSTLAGRTTDTQYF
.	TRBV7-9	.	TRBJ1-5	TGTGCCAGCAGCCAAAATAGCAATCAGCCCCAGCATTTT	CASSQNSNQPQHF
TRBD1	TRBV7-9	.	TRBJ1-5	TGTGCCAGCAGCTCCGACAGGGATAGCAATCAGCCCCAGCATTTT	CASSSDRDSNQPQHF
TRBD2	TRBV28	.	TRBJ2-7	TGTGCCAGCAGTCCCCCGGGGGGTTCCTACGAGCAGTACTTC	CASSPPGGSYEQYF
.	TRBV9	.	TRBJ1-2	TGTGCCAGCAGCGTAGTATCAGGGCAGGGCCACGGCTACACCTTC	CASSVVSGQGHGYTF
.	TRBV7-8	.	TRBJ2-7	TGTGCCAGCAGCTTGGTGGGAGCCGGAGACGAGCAGTACTTC	CASSLVGAGDEQYF
TRBD2	TRBV5-1	.	TRBJ2-7	TGCGCCAGCAGCTTGGGACTAGCGGGAGTCTACGAGCAGTACTTC	CASSLGLAGVYEQYF
TRBD1	TRBV29-1	.	TRBJ2-7	TGCAGCGTTGATGGTAGGGAAGGACAGGGGTTAGGCGAGCAGTACTTC	CSVDGREGQGLGEQYF
.	TRBV10-3	.	TRBJ2-7	TGTGCCATCAGTGAGTCTTCCATGGAGCAGTACTTC	CAISESSMEQYF
TRBD2	TRBV4-2	.	TRBJ2-7	TGTGCCAGCAGCCAAGGGACTAGCGCAGCCTACGAGCAGTACTTC	CASSQGTSAAYEQYF
TRBD2	TRBV11-3	.	TRBJ2-2	TGTGCCAGCAGCTCACAAGGGCCTAGCGGGAGGGCCTTGAACACCGGGGAGCTGTTTTTT	CASSSQGPSGRALNTGELFF
TRBD1	TRBV7-9	.	TRBJ1-5	TGTGCCAGCAGCTTAGGGGACAGGGAAGGGCAGCCCCAGCATTTT	CASSLGDREGQPQHF
.	TRBV19	.	TRBJ2-7	TGTGCCAGTAGTATAGCGGCGGACTACGAGCAGTACTTC	CASSIAADYEQYF
TRBD1	TRBV19	.	TRBJ1-2	TGTGCCAGTAGTATAGTTGGACAGGGAATTGGCTACACCTTC	CASSIVGQGIGYTF
.	TRBV28	.	TRBJ2-1	TGTGCCAGCAGTTTAGGGGAGGCCTACAATGAGCAGTTCTTC	CASSLGEAYNEQFF
TRBD1	TRBV27	once	TRBJ2-7	TGTGCCAGCAGGAGGACAGGGGAGTCCTACGAGCAGTACTTC	CASRRTGESYEQYF
.	TRBV19	.	TRBJ2-3	TGTGCCAGTAGTATAGATTGGCAGCGGAGATACACAGATACGCAGTATTTT	CASSIDWQRRYTDTQYF
TRBD2	TRBV28	.	TRBJ2-2	TGTGCCGGCAGGCCCACTAGCGGGAGGAACACCGGGGAGCTGTTTTTT	CAGRPTSGRNTGELFF
.	TRBV6-5	.	TRBJ2-7	TGTGCCAGCAGTTACCGCGGGGACTACGAGCAGTACTTC	CASSYRGDYEQYF
.	TRBV5-1	.	TRBJ2-6	TGCGCCAGCAGCGACCGGGACTCGCCTGGGGCCAACGTCCTGACTTTC	CASSDRDSPGANVLTF
TRBD1	TRBV27	.	TRBJ1-5	TGTGCCAGCAGTTCTAACAGGGGACAGCCCCAGCATTTT	CASSSNRGQPQHF
.	TRBV27	.	TRBJ1-5	TGTGCCAGCAGTCTCACAGGGCTTGGCAATCAGCCCCAGCATTTT	CASSLTGLGNQPQHF
TRBD2	TRBV7-9	.	TRBJ2-7	TGTGCCAGCAGCTTAGACGGGAGGCCGAGTCGGGAGCAGTACTTC	CASSLDGRPSREQYF
TRBD2	TRBV5-3	.	TRBJ2-3	TGTGCCAGAAGCGGACCCCGGGACGGGCGGGAGGAGCGGCGGGCAGATACGCAGTATTTT	CARSGPRDGREERRADTQYF
.	TRBV7-9	.	TRBJ2-1	TGTGCCAGCCCCCCTTCAGGGAAACATGAGCAGTTCTTC	CASPPSGKHEQFF
.	TRBV30	.	TRBJ2-5	TGTGCCTGGAGTGGGGACCCTTGGCGTGGGACTGGAGAGACCCAGTACTTC	CAWSGDPWRGTGETQYF
.	TRBV5-6	.	TRBJ2-7	TGTGCCAGCAGCTTGGCCGTCGACATTGCCTACGAGCAGTACTTC	CASSLAVDIAYEQYF
.	TRBV9	.	TRBJ2-1	TGTGCCAGCAGCCCGACCTGGGAGAGGGCCAGCTACAATGAGCAGTTCTTC	CASSPTWERASYNEQFF
TRBD1	TRBV5-4	.	TRBJ1-4	TGTGCCAGCAGCTTGGGACCCGGGACAGATGAAAAACTGTTTTTT	CASSLGPGTDEKLFF